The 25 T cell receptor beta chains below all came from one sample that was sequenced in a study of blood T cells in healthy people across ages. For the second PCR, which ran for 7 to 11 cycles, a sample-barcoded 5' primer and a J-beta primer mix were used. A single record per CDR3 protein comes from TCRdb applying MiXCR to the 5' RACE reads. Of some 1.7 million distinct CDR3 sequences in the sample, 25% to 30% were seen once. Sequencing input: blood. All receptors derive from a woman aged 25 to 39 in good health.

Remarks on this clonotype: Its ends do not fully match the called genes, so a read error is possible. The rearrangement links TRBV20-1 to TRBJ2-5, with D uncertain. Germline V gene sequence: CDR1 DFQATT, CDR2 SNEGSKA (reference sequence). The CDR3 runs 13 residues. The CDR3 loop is CSVRFFNQETQYF. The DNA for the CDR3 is TGCAGTGTTAGATTTTTCAATCAAGAGACCCAGTACTTC.

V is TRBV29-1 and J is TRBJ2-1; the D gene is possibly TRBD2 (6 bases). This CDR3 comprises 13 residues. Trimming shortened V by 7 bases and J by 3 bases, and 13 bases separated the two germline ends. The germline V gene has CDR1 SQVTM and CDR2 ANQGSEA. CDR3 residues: CSARGLNYNEQFF. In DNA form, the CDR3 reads TGCAGCGCTAGGGGACTGAACTACAATGAGCAGTTCTTC.

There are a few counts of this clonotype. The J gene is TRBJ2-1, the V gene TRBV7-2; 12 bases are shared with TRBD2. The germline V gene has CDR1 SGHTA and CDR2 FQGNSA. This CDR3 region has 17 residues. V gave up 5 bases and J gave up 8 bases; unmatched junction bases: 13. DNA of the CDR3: TGTGCCAGCAGCCTGCTAGCGGGAGGGCCCCTGTTTGATGAGCAGTTCTTC. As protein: CASSLLAGGPLFDEQFF.

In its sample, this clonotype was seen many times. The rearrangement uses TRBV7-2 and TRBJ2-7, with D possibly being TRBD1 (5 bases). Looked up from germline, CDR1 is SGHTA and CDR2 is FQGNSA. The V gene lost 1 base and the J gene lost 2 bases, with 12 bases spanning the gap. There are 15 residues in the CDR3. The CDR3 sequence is CASSLEGLLAYEQYF. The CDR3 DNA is TGTGCCAGCAGCTTAGAGGGGTTACTCGCCTACGAGCAGTACTTC.

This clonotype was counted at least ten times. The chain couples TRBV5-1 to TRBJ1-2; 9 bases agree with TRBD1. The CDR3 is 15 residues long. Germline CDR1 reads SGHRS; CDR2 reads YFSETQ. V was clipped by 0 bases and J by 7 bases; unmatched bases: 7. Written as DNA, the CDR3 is TGCGCCAGCAGCTTGGAGCCGGGACAGGGTCGTGGCTACACCTTC. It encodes CASSLEPGQGRGYTF.

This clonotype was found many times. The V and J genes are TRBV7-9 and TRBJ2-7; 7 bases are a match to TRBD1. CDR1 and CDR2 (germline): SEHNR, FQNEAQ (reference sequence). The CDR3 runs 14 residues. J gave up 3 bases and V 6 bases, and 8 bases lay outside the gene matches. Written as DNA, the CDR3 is TGTGCCAGCAGACCTAAGACAGGGATCTACGAGCAGTACTTC. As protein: CASRPKTGIYEQYF.

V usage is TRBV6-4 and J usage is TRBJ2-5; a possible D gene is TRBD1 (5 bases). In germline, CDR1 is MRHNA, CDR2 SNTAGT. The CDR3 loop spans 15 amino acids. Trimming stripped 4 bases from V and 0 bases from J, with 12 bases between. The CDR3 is CASSGRDEDQETQYF. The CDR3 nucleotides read TGTGCCAGCAGTGGCAGGGATGAGGACCAAGAGACCCAGTACTTC.

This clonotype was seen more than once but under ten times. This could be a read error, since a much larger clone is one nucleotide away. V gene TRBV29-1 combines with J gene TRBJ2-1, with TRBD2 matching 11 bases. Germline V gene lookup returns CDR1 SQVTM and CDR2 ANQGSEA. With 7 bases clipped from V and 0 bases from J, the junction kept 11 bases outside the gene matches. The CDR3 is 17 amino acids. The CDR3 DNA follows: TGCAGCGCGGGTCTGATTACTAGCGGGAGCTCCTACAATGAGCAGTTCTTC. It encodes CSAGLITSGSSYNEQFF.

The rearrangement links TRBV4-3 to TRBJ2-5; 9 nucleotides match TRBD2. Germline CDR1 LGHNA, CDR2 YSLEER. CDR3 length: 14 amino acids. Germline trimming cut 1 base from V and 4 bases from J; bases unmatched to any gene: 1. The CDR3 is CASSQGTSAETQYF. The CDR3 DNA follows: TGCGCCAGCAGCCAAGGGACTAGCGCAGAGACCCAGTACTTC.

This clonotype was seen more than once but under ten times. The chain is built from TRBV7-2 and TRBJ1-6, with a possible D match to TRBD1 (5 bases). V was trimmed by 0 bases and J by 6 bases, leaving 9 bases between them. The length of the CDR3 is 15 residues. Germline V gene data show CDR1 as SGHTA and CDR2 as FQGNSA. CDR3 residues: CASSLAPGSNSPLHF. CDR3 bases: TGTGCCAGCAGCTTAGCGCCAGGGAGTAATTCACCCCTCCACTTT.

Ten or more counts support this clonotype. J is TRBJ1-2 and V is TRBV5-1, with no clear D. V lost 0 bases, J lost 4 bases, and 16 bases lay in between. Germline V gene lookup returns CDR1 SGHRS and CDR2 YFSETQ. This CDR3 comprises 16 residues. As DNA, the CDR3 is TGCGCCAGCAGCTTGGCCGGTTCGGCAGCGATCTATGGCTACACCTTC. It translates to CASSLAGSAAIYGYTF.

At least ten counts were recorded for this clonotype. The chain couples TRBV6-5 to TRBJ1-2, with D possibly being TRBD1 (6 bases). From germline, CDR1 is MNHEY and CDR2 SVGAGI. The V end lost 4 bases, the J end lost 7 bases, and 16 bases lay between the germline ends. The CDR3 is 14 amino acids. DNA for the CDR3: TGTGCCAGCAGTTCAAACGACAGGAGGGGTGGCTACACCTTC. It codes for CASSSNDRRGGYTF.

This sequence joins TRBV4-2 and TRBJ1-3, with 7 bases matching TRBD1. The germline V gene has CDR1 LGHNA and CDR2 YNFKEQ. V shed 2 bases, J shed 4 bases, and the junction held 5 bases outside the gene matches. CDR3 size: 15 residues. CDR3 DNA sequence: TGTGCCAGCAGCCAACTGACAGGGACGGGAAACACCATATATTTT. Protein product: CASSQLTGTGNTIYF.

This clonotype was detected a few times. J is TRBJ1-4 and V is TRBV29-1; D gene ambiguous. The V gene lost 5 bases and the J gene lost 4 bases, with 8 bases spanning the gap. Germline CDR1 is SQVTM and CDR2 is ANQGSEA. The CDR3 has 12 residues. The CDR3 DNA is TGCAGCGTTTCCCGCAGTAATGAAAAACTGTTTTTT. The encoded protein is CSVSRSNEKLFF.

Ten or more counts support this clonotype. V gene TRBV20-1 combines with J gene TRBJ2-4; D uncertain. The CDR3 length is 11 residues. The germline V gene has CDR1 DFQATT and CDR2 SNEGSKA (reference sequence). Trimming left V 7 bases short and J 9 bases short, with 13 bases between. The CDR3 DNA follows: TGCAGTGGCACCACGAATGGCATTCAGTACTTC. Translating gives CSGTTNGIQYF.

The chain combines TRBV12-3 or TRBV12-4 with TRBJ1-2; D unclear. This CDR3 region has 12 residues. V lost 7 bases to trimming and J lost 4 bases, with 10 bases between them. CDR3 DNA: TGTGCCAGCACCAGCCGAGGCTATGGCTACACCTTC. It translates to CASTSRGYGYTF.

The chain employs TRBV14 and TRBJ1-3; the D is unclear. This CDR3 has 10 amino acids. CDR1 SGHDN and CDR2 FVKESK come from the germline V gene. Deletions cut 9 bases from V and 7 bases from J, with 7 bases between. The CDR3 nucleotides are TGTGCCAGGCTTGGGAACACCATATATTTT. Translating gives CARLGNTIYF.

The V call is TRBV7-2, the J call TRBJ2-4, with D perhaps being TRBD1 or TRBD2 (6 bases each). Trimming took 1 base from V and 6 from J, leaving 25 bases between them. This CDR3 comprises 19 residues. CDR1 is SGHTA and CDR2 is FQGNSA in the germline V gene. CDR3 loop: CASSLVLATSGALPNIQYF. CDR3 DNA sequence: TGTGCCAGCAGCTTAGTGCTGGCTACGTCGGGGGCCCTGCCAAACATTCAGTACTTC.

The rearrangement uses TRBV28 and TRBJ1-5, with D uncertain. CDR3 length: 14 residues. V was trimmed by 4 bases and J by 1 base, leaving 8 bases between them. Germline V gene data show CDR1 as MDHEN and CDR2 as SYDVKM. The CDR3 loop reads CASSYKGSNQPQHF. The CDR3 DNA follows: TGTGCCAGCAGTTACAAAGGGAGCAATCAGCCCCAGCATTTT.

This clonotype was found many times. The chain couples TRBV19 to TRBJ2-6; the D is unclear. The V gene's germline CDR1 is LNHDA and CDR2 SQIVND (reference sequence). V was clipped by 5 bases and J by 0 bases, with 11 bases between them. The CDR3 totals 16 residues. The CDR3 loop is CASSVWESSGANVLTF. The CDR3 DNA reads TGTGCCAGTAGTGTCTGGGAAAGCTCTGGGGCCAACGTCCTGACTTTC.

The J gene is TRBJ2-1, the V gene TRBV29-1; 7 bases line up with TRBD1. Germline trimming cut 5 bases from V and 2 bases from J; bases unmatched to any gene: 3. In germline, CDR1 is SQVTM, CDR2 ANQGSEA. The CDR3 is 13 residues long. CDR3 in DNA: TGCAGCGTTCAGCAGGGGGCCTACAATGAGCAGTTCTTC. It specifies CSVQQGAYNEQFF.

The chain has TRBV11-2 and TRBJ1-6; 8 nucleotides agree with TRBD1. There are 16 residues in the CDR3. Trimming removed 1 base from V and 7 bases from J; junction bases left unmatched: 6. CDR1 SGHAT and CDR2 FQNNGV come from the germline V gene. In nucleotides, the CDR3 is TGTGCCAGCAGCTTAGGACAGGGGATTCGGAATTCACCCCTCCACTTT. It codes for CASSLGQGIRNSPLHF.

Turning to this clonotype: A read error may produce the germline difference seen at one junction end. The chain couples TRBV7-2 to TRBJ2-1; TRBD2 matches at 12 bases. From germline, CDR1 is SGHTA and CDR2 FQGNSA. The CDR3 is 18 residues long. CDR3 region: CASGLILAGGRSYNEQFF. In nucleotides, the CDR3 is TGTGCCAGCGGCTTAATTCTAGCGGGAGGGCGGTCCTACAATGAGCAGTTCTTC.

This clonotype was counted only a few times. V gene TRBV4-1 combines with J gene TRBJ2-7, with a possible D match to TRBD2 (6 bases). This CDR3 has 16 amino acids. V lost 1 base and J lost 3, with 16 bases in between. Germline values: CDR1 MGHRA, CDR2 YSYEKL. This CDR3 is CASSQGEVLTIYEQYF. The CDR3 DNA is TGCGCCAGCAGCCAAGGGGAGGTTCTTACGATCTACGAGCAGTACTTC.

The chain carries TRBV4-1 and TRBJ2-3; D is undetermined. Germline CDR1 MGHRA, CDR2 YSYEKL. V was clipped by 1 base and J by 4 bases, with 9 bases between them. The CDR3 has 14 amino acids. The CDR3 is CASSQATPPDTQYF. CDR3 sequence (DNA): TGCGCCAGCAGCCAAGCAACCCCCCCAGATACGCAGTATTTT.